The present entry profiles one T cell receptor (beta chain) with its context. This specimen belongs to a study of blood T cell repertoires in COVID-19. Study-wide context: Both acute and convalescent COVID-19 samples were obtained from the United States, Italy and Spain. PBMCs, B-cell-depleted T cells, or T cells provided the cDNA or gDNA that made up the material.

Study processing details: Reference gene primer amplification yielded estimated nucleated cell counts. The assay was immunoSEQ multiplex PCR, and TCRdb's table has in-frame clones only and misses some. The D gene and trimming were derived from the DNA, and the V and J assignments and clone size from that table. The sample lists over 200,000 clones; over 75% were seen once. The CDR3 consists of 14 residues. Germline V gene lookup returns CDR1 SEHNR and CDR2 FQNEAQ (reference sequence). After removal of 11 bases from V and 0 bases from J, the junction contained 6 bases not matched to a gene. The specimen was peripheral blood. This clonotype was sampled from a woman between 50 and 59 years old with acute or convalescent COVID-19. The V and J genes are TRBV7-9 and TRBJ1-4, with TRBD1 matching 7 bases. The CDR3 loop is CAVLRGATNEKLFF. The CDR3 DNA follows: TGTGCCGTCCTCAGGGGGGCAACTAATGAAAAACTGTTTTTT.